This passage covers 32 T cell receptor beta chains from one sample sequenced in a study of blood T cell repertoires in COVID-19. Clones were sequenced by immunoSEQ multiplex PCR, and TCRdb holds only the in-frame ones, with some missing. This sample has about 140,000 clones, with approximately 86% found just once. Specimen: peripheral blood. The origin of the receptors is a human donor in a cohort sampled during active COVID-19.

The gene calls are TRBV19 and TRBJ2-7; 9 nucleotides line up with TRBD2. This CDR3 region has 15 residues. Germline V gene lookup returns CDR1 LNHDA and CDR2 SQIVND (reference sequence). V shed 5 bases, J shed 2 bases, and the junction held 7 bases outside the gene matches. CDR3 DNA: TGTGCCAGTAGTTTAGCGGGAGCGGGAACCTACGAGCAGTACTTC. Translating gives CASSLAGAGTYEQYF.

This clone was recorded a few times. This chain connects TRBV27 to TRBJ2-7; 7 positions agree with TRBD1. Losses at the gene ends were 8 bases for V and 7 bases for J; bases not matched to a gene: 20. The CDR3 is 16 amino acids. Germline loops: CDR1 MNHEY, CDR2 SMNVEV (reference sequence). CDR3 protein: CASRLLYRGRPMEQYF. CDR3 nucleotides: TGTGCCAGCCGTCTTCTATACAGGGGCAGACCAATGGAGCAGTACTTC.

The chain joins TRBV5-5 to TRBJ2-7, with 9 bases lining up with TRBD1. V dropped 2 bases and J dropped 6; count of bases not matched to a gene: 6. Germline V CDR1 and CDR2: SGHKS, YYEKEE (reference sequence). CDR3 length: 14 amino acids. The CDR3 DNA is TGTGCCAGCAGCTTTCCGGACAGGGGATCCGAGCAGTACTTC. It yields the protein CASSFPDRGSEQYF.

J is TRBJ2-2 and V is TRBV4-2; 10 bases align to TRBD1. V was clipped by 4 bases and J by 0 bases; unmatched bases: 2. Germline CDR1 reads LGHNA; CDR2 reads YNFKEQ. The CDR3 runs 16 residues. The CDR3 reads CASSPGTGANTGELFF. DNA of the CDR3: TGTGCCAGCAGCCCTGGGACAGGGGCGAACACCGGGGAGCTGTTTTTT.

This clone has just one count. The V and J genes are TRBV12-3 or TRBV12-4 and TRBJ1-4; D possibly corresponds to TRBD1 (5 bases). Trimming cost V 6 bases and J 8 bases, with 7 bases left between them. The CDR3 spans 11 residues. The CDR3 reads CASSRAEKLFF. The DNA of the CDR3 is TGTGCCAGCAGCAGGGCCGAAAAACTGTTTTTT.

The chain carries TRBV24-1 and TRBJ2-1, with D possibly matching TRBD2 (5 bases). V lost 4 bases and J lost 8, with 17 bases in between. The length of the CDR3 is 15 residues. Germline V gene lookup returns CDR1 KGHDR and CDR2 SFDVKD. The chain's CDR3 is CATSEGSPTRHEQFF. As DNA, the CDR3 is TGTGCCACCAGTGAAGGGTCCCCCACTAGGCATGAGCAGTTCTTC.

The chain links TRBV11-3 to TRBJ2-1; D unclear. V was clipped by 2 bases and J by 5 bases, with 7 bases between them. The CDR3 spans 13 residues. Germline V gene sequence: CDR1 SGHNT, CDR2 YENEEA. The CDR3 region has the DNA TGTGCCAGCAGCTTACTAGAGCACAATGAGCAGTTCTTC. Its protein is CASSLLEHNEQFF. Looking up the rest from reference TRBV11-3 and TRBJ2-1 gives the full variable domain: EAGVVQSPRYKIIEKKQPVAFWCNPISGHNTLYWYLQNLGQGPELLIRYENEEAVDDSQLPKDRFSAERLKGVDSTLKIQPAELGDSAVYLCASSLLEHNEQFFGPGTRLTVL.

This chain uses TRBV12-5 with TRBJ2-7; a weak D match, TRBD2 (6 bases). The germline V gene encodes CDR1 LGHNT and CDR2 FRNRAP. V gave up 1 base and J gave up 1 base, with 14 bases separating them. This CDR3 has 16 amino acids. CDR3 sequence: CASGLGRPGESYEQYF. DNA of the CDR3: TGTGCTAGTGGTTTGGGAAGACCGGGGGAATCCTACGAGCAGTACTTC.

The chain recombines TRBV27 with TRBJ2-1; 7 nucleotides align to TRBD1. V was clipped by 5 bases and J by 4 bases; unmatched bases: 8. The V gene's germline CDR1 is MNHEY and CDR2 SMNVEV (reference sequence). This CDR3 has 15 amino acids. In nucleotides, the CDR3 is TGTGCCAGCAGTGACCGGGACAGAATTTACAATGAGCAGTTCTTC. Amino acids: CASSDRDRIYNEQFF.

This clone was recorded a few times. This chain uses TRBV6-1 with TRBJ1-1, with D possibly matching TRBD1 (5 bases). The CDR3 contains 14 residues. Deletions cut 1 base from V and 7 bases from J, with 13 bases between. Germline V gene sequence: CDR1 MNHNS, CDR2 SASEGT. CDR3 in amino acids: CASSEDGYRGEAFF. In DNA form, the CDR3 reads TGTGCCAGCAGTGAAGATGGTTATAGGGGTGAAGCTTTCTTT.

This clone came up once. J is TRBJ2-3 and V is TRBV19, with 8 bases fitting TRBD2. J gave up 0 bases and V 4 bases, and 12 bases lay outside the gene matches. Germline CDR1 reads LNHDA; CDR2 reads SQIVND (reference sequence). The CDR3 contains 18 residues. CDR3 region: CASSTPQGSGKSTDTQYF. The CDR3 nucleotides are TGTGCCAGTAGTACCCCCCAAGGTAGCGGGAAGAGCACAGATACGCAGTATTTT.

The rearrangement links TRBV12-3 or TRBV12-4 to TRBJ1-1, with no clear D. Trimming took off 0 bases at V and 1 base at J, with 3 bases between the two ends. This CDR3 has 13 amino acids. In DNA form, the CDR3 reads TGTGCCAGCAGTTTAGCAGCGAACACTGAAGCTTTCTTT. Its protein product is CASSLAANTEAFF.

This clone was seen a single time. V is TRBV12-3 or TRBV12-4 and J is TRBJ2-1; tentatively, D is TRBD1 (5 bases). Trimming pared 5 bases from V and 11 bases from J, leaving 10 bases between. The CDR3 is made up of 11 amino acids. The CDR3 region has the DNA TGTGCCAGCAGTAAGCCGGACAAGCAGTTCTTC. Amino acids: CASSKPDKQFF.

The chain combines TRBV20-1 with TRBJ2-7, with 9 bases identical to TRBD2. Germline-derived CDR1 and CDR2 are DFQATT and SNEGSKA (reference sequence). This CDR3 comprises 16 residues. J gave up 0 bases and V 3 bases, and 9 bases lay outside the gene matches. The CDR3 spells CSASVWGSGSSYEQYF. Here the CDR3 DNA reads TGCAGTGCTAGTGTATGGGGTAGCGGGAGCTCCTACGAGCAGTACTTC.

V and J are TRBV5-8 and TRBJ2-7, with D tentatively TRBD2 (7 bases). The V gene lost 6 bases and the J gene lost 2 bases, with 15 bases spanning the gap. The CDR3 totals 14 residues. Germline V gives CDR1 SGHTS, CDR2 YDEGEE. The CDR3 bases are TGTGCCAGCAACCGGGGGGCCGGGACCTACGAGCAGTACTTC. It translates to CASNRGAGTYEQYF. The full variable domain, completed using reference TRBV5-8 and TRBJ2-7, is EAGVTQSPTHLIKTRGQQATLRCSPISGHTSVYWYQQALGLGLQFLLWYDEGEERNRGNFPPRFSGRQFPNYSSELNVNALELEDSALYLCASNRGAGTYEQYFGPGTRLTVT.

V usage is TRBV18 and J usage is TRBJ2-3; the D is unclear. Germline CDR1 is KGHSH and CDR2 is LQKENI. V was shortened by 0 bases and J by 5 bases, with 18 bases between the two germline ends. CDR3 length: 17 amino acids. CDR3 bases: TGTGCCAGCTCACCACCCAATTCCCCTGCGGCGCAAGATACGCAGTATTTT. Protein sequence: CASSPPNSPAAQDTQYF.

The chain employs TRBV19 and TRBJ2-5; 13 bases agree with TRBD2. The J segment lost 4 bases and the V segment lost 3 bases, leaving 2 bases of the junction unmatched. The CDR3 has 15 residues. Germline V gene sequence: CDR1 LNHDA, CDR2 SQIVND (reference sequence). CDR3 protein: CASSIRTSGRETQYF. Written as DNA, the CDR3 is TGTGCCAGTAGTATTCGGACTAGCGGGAGAGAGACCCAGTACTTC.

The chain couples TRBV19 to TRBJ1-2, with a tentative D call TRBD1 (6 bases). With 4 bases removed from V and 0 bases from J, the gap between germline ends came to 15 bases. The CDR3 is made up of 16 amino acids. Germline V CDR1 and CDR2: LNHDA, SQIVND (reference sequence). The CDR3: CASSTPHRASNYGYTF. The DNA for the CDR3 is TGTGCCAGTAGTACGCCCCACAGGGCGTCTAACTATGGCTACACCTTC.

This clone was seen just once. The chain joins TRBV19 to TRBJ2-7; 7 bases map to TRBD1. The trim removed 1 base at V and 2 bases at J, leaving 5 bases unmatched. The CDR3 contains 15 residues. Germline CDR1 reads LNHDA; CDR2 reads SQIVND (reference sequence). The CDR3 loop reads CASSIGAGGAYEQYF. The DNA for the CDR3 is TGTGCCAGTAGTATAGGGGCAGGGGGAGCCTACGAGCAGTACTTC.

The gene calls are TRBV27 and TRBJ1-6; a weak D match, TRBD1 (5 bases). The CDR3 totals 15 residues. Germline CDR1 reads MNHEY; CDR2 reads SMNVEV (reference sequence). V shed 0 bases and J shed 7 bases, with 10 bases lying between them. The CDR3 loop reads CASSLSRGNNSPLHF. The CDR3 DNA follows: TGTGCCAGCAGTTTATCGCGGGGGAACAATTCACCCCTCCACTTT.

V usage is TRBV7-3 and J usage is TRBJ2-2; D might be TRBD2 (5 bases). The germline V and J ends were trimmed by 4 bases and 6 bases, with 15 bases remaining between them. The CDR3 has 15 residues. Germline values: CDR1 SGHTA, CDR2 FQGTGA. The DNA of the CDR3 is TGTGCCAGCAGCTGGGTGGGAGAGTCCTCCGGGGAGCTGTTTTTT. Protein sequence: CASSWVGESSGELFF.

The count of this clone is one. V and J are TRBV7-2 and TRBJ2-1; TRBD2 matches 13 bases. The V segment lost 3 bases and the J segment 10 bases; nucleotides outside the gene matches: 15. This CDR3 is 18 amino acids long. Looked up from germline, CDR1 is SGHTA and CDR2 is FQGNSA. For the CDR3, the DNA is TGTGCCAGCAGCTTCATAACTAGCGGGAGGGTCCCAGGTGGGGAGCAGTTCTTC. It yields the protein CASSFITSGRVPGGEQFF.

This sequence joins TRBV25-1 and TRBJ1-5, with D tentatively TRBD1 (5 bases). The germline CDR1 and CDR2 sequences are MGHDK and SYGVNS. V was pared by 1 base and J by 1 base, with 11 bases between. CDR3 length: 16 amino acids. The CDR3: CASSELEGRSNQPQHF. CDR3 nucleotide sequence: TGTGCCAGCAGTGAATTGGAGGGGAGGAGCAATCAGCCCCAGCATTTT.

CDR3 region: CASSLDSGRWYEQYF. The DNA of the CDR3 is TGCGCCAGCAGCTTAGACAGCGGGAGGTGGTACGAGCAGTACTTC. The V and J genes are TRBV5-1 and TRBJ2-7; TRBD2 matches at 9 bases. The V gene end was trimmed by 2 bases and the J gene end by 4 bases; junction bases not matched to a gene: 7. CDR1 and CDR2 (germline): SGHRS, YFSETQ. CDR3 length equals 15 residues.

V and J are TRBV3-1 (or the pseudogene TRBV3-2) and TRBJ2-5; D might be TRBD2 (6 bases). V was pared by 4 bases and J by 12 bases, with 21 bases between. The V gene's germline CDR1 is LGHDT and CDR2 YNNKEL (reference sequence). This CDR3 contains 14 residues. This CDR3 reads CASSPPGGKGPEYF. DNA of the CDR3: TGTGCCAGCAGCCCCCCCGGGGGTAAGGGGCCGGAGTACTTC.

The chain joins TRBV30 to TRBJ1-4, with 7 bases matching TRBD1. The CDR3 extends over 13 amino acids. In germline, CDR1 is GTSNPN, CDR2 SVGIG (reference sequence). The ends lost 3 bases at V and 5 bases at J; junction bases unmatched: 3. CDR3: CAWSTRGNEKLFF. CDR3 bases: TGTGCCTGGAGCACCAGGGGGAATGAAAAACTGTTTTTT.

This clone appeared a few times. The genes are TRBV28 and TRBJ1-5; D unclear. Germline lookup yields CDR1 MDHEN and CDR2 SYDVKM. The V gene lost 2 bases and the J gene lost 6 bases, with 8 bases spanning the gap. The CDR3 consists of 13 residues. Here the CDR3 reads CASSLGRAQPQHF. The DNA of the CDR3 is TGTGCCAGCAGTTTAGGGAGGGCTCAGCCCCAGCATTTT.

This clone was observed a handful of times. The rearrangement links TRBV10-2 to TRBJ1-4, with 11 bases that match TRBD1. Germline CDR1 and CDR2: WSHSY and SAAADI. This CDR3 region has 15 residues. V trimming: 6 bases; J trimming: 0 bases; junction bases outside the gene matches: 0. This CDR3 reads CASRGQGATNEKLFF. DNA of the CDR3: TGCGCCAGCAGGGGACAGGGGGCAACTAATGAAAAACTGTTTTTT.

This sequence joins TRBV5-4 and TRBJ2-3, with D possibly matching TRBD2 (6 bases). Germline V CDR1 and CDR2: SGHNT, YYREEE (reference sequence). The CDR3 contains 15 residues. V gave up 4 bases and J gave up 3 bases, with 15 bases separating them. CDR3 in amino acids: CASSAGLLATDTQYF. The CDR3 nucleotides read TGTGCCAGCAGCGCGGGACTTCTCGCGACAGATACGCAGTATTTT.

The J gene is TRBJ1-5, the V gene TRBV19; 8 bases align to TRBD1. CDR3 length: 15 residues. Trimming cost V 5 bases and J 4 bases; bases outside gene matches: 7. The germline CDR1 and CDR2 sequences are LNHDA and SQIVND (reference sequence). The CDR3 DNA sequence: TGTGCCAGTAGTTCTCGGACAGGGCCTAATCAGCCCCAGCATTTT. Protein sequence: CASSSRTGPNQPQHF.

The chain has TRBV7-2 and TRBJ2-7; 9 nucleotides line up with TRBD1. Germline loops: CDR1 SGHTA, CDR2 FQGNSA. V was clipped by 1 base and J by 4 bases; unmatched bases: 2. The CDR3 totals 14 residues. Here the CDR3 DNA reads TGTGCCAGCAGCTTAGGGGGACAGGGTTACGAGCAGTACTTC. Its translation is CASSLGGQGYEQYF.

The chain employs TRBV6-6 and TRBJ2-5; D is perhaps TRBD1 (6 bases). This CDR3 contains 15 residues. V was pared by 6 bases and J by 0 bases, with 14 bases between. Germline V gives CDR1 MNHNY, CDR2 SVGAGI (reference sequence). This CDR3 reads CASREYQGYQETQYF. In DNA, the CDR3 is TGTGCCAGCAGAGAGTATCAGGGGTACCAAGAGACCCAGTACTTC.